The 3 T cell receptor beta chains listed next were all sequenced from one sample in a study of cytomegalovirus exposure and HLA in healthy donors. 13 Jbeta primers and 60 Vbeta primers were used for the PCR. Using immunoSEQ multiplex PCR, the repertoire was profiled, and TCRdb retains in-frame clones only, with some absent. This sample yields 150,000 to 180,000 clones, of which roughly 74% are seen a single time; less than 3.5% belongs to the top ten. Material for sequencing was PBMCs. The receptor set was obtained from a man aged 18 to 30 in good health and CMV-seronegative.

This clone was seen once. The V and J genes are TRBV10-3 and TRBJ2-7; TRBD2 matches at 16 bases. Per the germline V gene, CDR1 is ENHRY and CDR2 is SYGVKD. The CDR3 runs 15 residues. The junction had 7 bases not matched to a gene; V was cut back by 8 bases and J by 6 bases. The CDR3 protein is CAISGTSGGAGEQYF. The CDR3 DNA reads as TGTGCCATCTCCGGGACTAGCGGGGGGGCGGGCGAGCAGTACTTC.

V and J are TRBV5-4 and TRBJ1-1; D perhaps matches TRBD1 (5 bases). Between the trimmed V and J ends, which lost 3 bases and 4 bases, there was a span of 7 bases. CDR3 length equals 12 residues. Per germline, CDR1 SGHNT and CDR2 YYREEE (reference sequence). CDR3: CASSSGRTEAFF. Written as DNA, the CDR3 is TGTGCCAGCAGCTCAGGGCGCACTGAAGCTTTCTTT.

The genes are TRBV4-3 and TRBJ1-4; possible D gene TRBD1, 6 bases. Germline-derived CDR1 and CDR2 are LGHNA and YSLEER. The CDR3 consists of 15 residues. Trimming removed 4 bases from V and 4 bases from J, with 13 bases in between. CDR3 DNA sequence: TGCGCCAGCAGCCCAGCACAGGGTCTTAATGAAAAACTGTTTTTT. Translated, it gives CASSPAQGLNEKLFF.